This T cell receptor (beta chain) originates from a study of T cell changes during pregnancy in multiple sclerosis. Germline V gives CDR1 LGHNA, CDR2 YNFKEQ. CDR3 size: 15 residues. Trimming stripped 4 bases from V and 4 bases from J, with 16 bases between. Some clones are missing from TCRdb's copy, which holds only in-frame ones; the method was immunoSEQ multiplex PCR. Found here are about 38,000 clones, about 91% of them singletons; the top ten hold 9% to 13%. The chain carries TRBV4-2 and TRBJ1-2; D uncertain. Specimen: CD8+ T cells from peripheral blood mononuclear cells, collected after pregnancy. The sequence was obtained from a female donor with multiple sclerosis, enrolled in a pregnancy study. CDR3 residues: CASSPSEGDLYGYTF. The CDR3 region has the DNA TGTGCCAGCAGCCCCTCGGAGGGTGACCTCTATGGCTACACCTTC.